This section outlines one T cell receptor beta chain sequence together with its context. Its cognate antigen is unknown. This specimen belongs to a study of shared clonotypes between healthy human individuals. Background on the study: The cohort comprised a couple of women and a few men. Their ages spanned 18 to 49 years. Each donor's CD4 naive and CD4 memory cells filled three plates apiece, CD8 naive two, and CD8 memory one.

Approximately 30,000 T cell genomes (approximately 0.2 ug DNA) went into each sorted-subset replicate. Profiled with immunoSEQ multiplex PCR; TCRdb holds only in-frame clones, not every one. In the table there are a few million clones, approximately 90% of which are singletons. Findings and limits, study-wide: Approximately 4.6% of naive CD4 clonotypes were common to a few donors.

The CDR3 runs 12 residues. Germline-derived CDR1 and CDR2 are PRHDT and FYEKMQ (reference sequence). With 5 bases removed from V and 5 bases from J, the gap between germline ends came to 9 bases. The sample consisted of naive CD4+ T cells sorted from blood. Subset here: CD45RA+ positively selected. This clonotype was obtained from a man aged 18 to 30 in good health. The gene calls are TRBV13 and TRBJ2-5; D call uncertain. CDR3: CASSLILETQYF. The CDR3 DNA follows: TGTGCCAGCAGCCTCATTCTGGAGACCCAGTACTTC.